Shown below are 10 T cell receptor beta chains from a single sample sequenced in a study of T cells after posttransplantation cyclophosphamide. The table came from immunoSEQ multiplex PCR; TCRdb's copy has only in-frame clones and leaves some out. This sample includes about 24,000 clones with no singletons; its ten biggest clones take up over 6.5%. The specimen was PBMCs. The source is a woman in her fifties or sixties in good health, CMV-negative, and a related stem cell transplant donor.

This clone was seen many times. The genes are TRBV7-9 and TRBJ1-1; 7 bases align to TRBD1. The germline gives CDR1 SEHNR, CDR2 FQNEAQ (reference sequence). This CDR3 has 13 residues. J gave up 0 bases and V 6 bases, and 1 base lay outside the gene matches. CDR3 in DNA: TGTGCCAGCAGTGGGACAGTGAACACTGAAGCTTTCTTT. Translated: CASSGTVNTEAFF.

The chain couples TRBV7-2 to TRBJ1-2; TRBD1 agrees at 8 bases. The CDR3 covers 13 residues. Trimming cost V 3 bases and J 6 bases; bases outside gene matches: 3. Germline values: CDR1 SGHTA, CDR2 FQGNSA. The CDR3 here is CASSLRTGHGYTF. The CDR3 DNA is TGTGCCAGCAGCTTGCGGACAGGGCATGGCTACACCTTC.

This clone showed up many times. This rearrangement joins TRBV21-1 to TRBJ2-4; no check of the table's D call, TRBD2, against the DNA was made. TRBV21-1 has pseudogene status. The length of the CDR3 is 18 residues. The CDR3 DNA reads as TGTGCCAGCAGCCCAGAAAGCGAGGGCCCGGAGGCCAAAAACATTCAGTACTTC. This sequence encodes CASSPESEGPEAKNIQYF.

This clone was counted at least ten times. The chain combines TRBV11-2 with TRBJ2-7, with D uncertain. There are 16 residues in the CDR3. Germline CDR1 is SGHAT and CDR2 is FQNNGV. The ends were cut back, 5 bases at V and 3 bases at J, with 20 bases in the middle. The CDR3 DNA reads TGTGCCAGCAGCCCAAGGTGGGCCGAGATATACTACGAGCAGTACTTC. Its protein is CASSPRWAEIYYEQYF.

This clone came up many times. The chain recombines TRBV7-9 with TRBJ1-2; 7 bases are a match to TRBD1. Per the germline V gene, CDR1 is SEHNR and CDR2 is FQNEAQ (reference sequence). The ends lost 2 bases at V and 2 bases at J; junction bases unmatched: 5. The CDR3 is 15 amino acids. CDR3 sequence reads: CASSLPLQGNYGYTF. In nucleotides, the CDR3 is TGTGCCAGCAGCTTACCGTTACAGGGGAACTATGGCTACACCTTC.

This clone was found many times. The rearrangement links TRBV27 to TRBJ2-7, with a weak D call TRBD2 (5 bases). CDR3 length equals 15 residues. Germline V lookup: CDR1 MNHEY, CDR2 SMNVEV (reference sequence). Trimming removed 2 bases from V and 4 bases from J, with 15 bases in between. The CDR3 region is CASSLGEGIRYEQYF. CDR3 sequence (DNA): TGTGCCAGCAGTTTAGGTGAGGGTATCCGGTACGAGCAGTACTTC.

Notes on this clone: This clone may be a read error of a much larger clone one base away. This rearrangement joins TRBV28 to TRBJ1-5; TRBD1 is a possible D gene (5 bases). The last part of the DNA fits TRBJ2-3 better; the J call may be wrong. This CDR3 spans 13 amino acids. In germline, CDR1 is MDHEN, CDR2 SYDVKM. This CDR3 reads CASSLQGVRPQYF. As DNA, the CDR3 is TGTGCCAGCAGTTTACAGGGCGTAAGGCCCCAGTATTTT.

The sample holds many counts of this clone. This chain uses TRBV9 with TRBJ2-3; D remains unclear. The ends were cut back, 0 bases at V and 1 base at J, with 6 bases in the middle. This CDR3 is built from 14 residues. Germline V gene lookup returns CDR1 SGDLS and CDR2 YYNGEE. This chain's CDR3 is CASSVAPRTDTQYF. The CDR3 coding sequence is TGTGCCAGCAGCGTAGCTCCCCGCACAGATACGCAGTATTTT. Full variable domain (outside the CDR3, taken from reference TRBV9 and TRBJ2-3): DSGVTQTPKHLITATGQRVTLRCSPRSGDLSVYWYQQSLDQGLQFLIQYYNGEERAKGNILERFSAQQFPDLHSELNLSSLELGDSALYFCASSVAPRTDTQYFGPGTRLTVL.

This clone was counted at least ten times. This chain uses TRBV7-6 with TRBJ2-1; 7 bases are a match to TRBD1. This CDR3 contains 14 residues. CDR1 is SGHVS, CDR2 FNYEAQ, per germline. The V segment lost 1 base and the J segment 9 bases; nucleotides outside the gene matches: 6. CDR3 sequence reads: CASSLGQGYGEQFF. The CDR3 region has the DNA TGTGCCAGCAGCTTAGGACAGGGTTACGGTGAGCAGTTCTTC.

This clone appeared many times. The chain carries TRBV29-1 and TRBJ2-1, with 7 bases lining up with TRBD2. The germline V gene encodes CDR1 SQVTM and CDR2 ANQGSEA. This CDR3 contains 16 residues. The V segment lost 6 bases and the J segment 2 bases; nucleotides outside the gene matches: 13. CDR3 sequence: CSVPLGGSAAYNEQFF. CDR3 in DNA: TGCAGCGTCCCTTTGGGAGGGAGCGCCGCCTACAATGAGCAGTTCTTC.